The following is a TCR beta chain sequence with its context. The antigen remains unidentified. Isolated RNA was reverse transcribed in full, so expressed TCRB transcripts were sequenced. The average read count of naive, central memory and regulatory T cell samples was several million. Sequencing used immunoSEQ multiplex PCR; TCRdb keeps in-frame clones, though not all of them. The sample gives approximately 330,000 clones, approximately 10% of which show up once; 0.015% to 0.02% is in the top ten. This sample was included in a study of beta chain features in type 1 diabetes. General observations from the study: cDNA-based sequencing might over-represent cells highly expressing TCR.

The germline V gene has CDR1 KGHSH and CDR2 LQKENI. Between the trimmed V and J ends, which lost 3 bases and 2 bases, there was a span of 11 bases. This CDR3 has 14 residues. The receptor's source is a woman aged 25 to 45 in good health. Specimen: naive CD4+ T cells from blood. This chain connects TRBV18 to TRBJ2-7; perhaps TRBD2 as D (6 bases). This CDR3 is CASSPGGSAYEQYF. CDR3 coding DNA: TGTGCCAGCTCACCGGGGGGATCCGCCTACGAGCAGTACTTC.